What follows are 15 T cell receptor beta chains derived from one specimen sequenced in a study of PD-1 blockade in classical Hodgkin lymphoma. Brentuximab vedotin exposure varied among the patients, all of whom had relapsed after autologous stem cell transplantation. Repertoires were generated with immunoSEQ multiplex PCR, while TCRdb's copy carries only in-frame clones and drops some. Of approximately 73,000 clones in the sample, about 92% were seen once. Sequences were derived from peripheral blood mononuclear cells (PBMCs), sampled at baseline. The origin of the receptors is a human donor with classical Hodgkin lymphoma.

The rearrangement links TRBV27 to TRBJ1-4, with no clear D. Germline CDR1 and CDR2: MNHEY and SMNVEV (reference sequence). V lost 3 bases to trimming and J lost 0 bases, with 14 bases between them. The CDR3 runs 17 residues. The CDR3 spells CASSFLGSLATNEKLFF. CDR3 bases: TGTGCCAGCAGTTTTCTGGGTTCCCTTGCAACTAATGAAAAACTGTTTTTT.

This chain connects TRBV6-6 to TRBJ1-1, with no clear D. Deletions cut 7 bases from V and 0 bases from J, with 15 bases between. The CDR3 spans 15 residues. Per germline, CDR1 MNHNY and CDR2 SVGAGI (reference sequence). CDR3 sequence: CASTFLTVVNTEAFF. The CDR3 DNA is TGTGCCAGCACTTTTCTGACTGTGGTGAACACTGAAGCTTTCTTT.

V is TRBV14 and J is TRBJ2-1; no clear D. Trimming left V 5 bases short and J 12 bases short, with 23 bases between. Looked up from germline, CDR1 is SGHDN and CDR2 is FVKESK. The CDR3 is 15 amino acids. The CDR3 bases are TGTGCCAGCAGCTTGCCGGGCGCGCGAACAATGGGGCAGTTCTTC. It is translated as CASSLPGARTMGQFF. The full variable domain, completed using reference TRBV14 and TRBJ2-1, is EAGVTQFPSHSVIEKGQTVTLRCDPISGHDNLYWYRRVMGKEIKFLLHFVKESKQDESGMPNNRFLAERTGGTYSTLKVQPAELEDSGVYFCASSLPGARTMGQFFGPGTRLTVL.

This chain uses TRBV4-2 with TRBJ2-1; the match to TRBD2 covers 11 bases. V shed 0 bases, J shed 4 bases, and the junction held 5 bases outside the gene matches. The CDR3 extends over 17 amino acids. CDR1 and CDR2 from the germline V gene are LGHNA and YNFKEQ. The CDR3 bases are TGTGCCAGCAGCCAAGAGTATAGACTAGCGGGGTACAATGAGCAGTTCTTC. Translated: CASSQEYRLAGYNEQFF.

The chain combines TRBV7-9 with TRBJ2-7, with TRBD1 as a possible D gene (6 bases). The CDR3 consists of 16 residues. V lost 4 bases and J 0 bases, leaving 16 bases between the germline ends. The germline V gene has CDR1 SEHNR and CDR2 FQNEAQ (reference sequence). CDR3 residues: CASSSGTRTISYEQYF. The CDR3 DNA reads TGTGCCAGCAGCTCCGGGACAAGGACGATCTCCTACGAGCAGTACTTC.

The V gene is TRBV27, the J gene TRBJ2-7; no firm D call. CDR3 length: 12 residues. Trimming pared 8 bases from V and 0 bases from J, leaving 8 bases between. Germline lookup yields CDR1 MNHEY and CDR2 SMNVEV (reference sequence). The DNA for the CDR3 is TGTGCCAGCTCGACACTCTCCTACGAGCAGTACTTC. Residues: CASSTLSYEQYF.

The V call is TRBV5-1, the J call TRBJ2-1, with D unresolved. CDR1 is SGHRS, CDR2 YFSETQ, per germline. The CDR3 totals 11 residues. Deletions cut 5 bases from V and 8 bases from J, with 8 bases between. This CDR3 is CASRLRDEQFF. The CDR3 nucleotides are TGCGCCAGCAGGCTTCGGGATGAGCAGTTCTTC.

This sequence joins TRBV10-3 and TRBJ2-5, with D possibly TRBD2 on 7 matching bases. The V gene lost 2 bases and the J gene lost 4 bases, with 11 bases spanning the gap. The germline CDR1 and CDR2 sequences are ENHRY and SYGVKD. The CDR3 length is 14 residues. The CDR3 nucleotides read TGTGCCATCAGTGAGGTTGGGGGGGCAGAGACCCAGTACTTC. Protein product: CAISEVGGAETQYF.

This clone was found once. The chain couples TRBV21-1 to TRBJ2-2; TRBD1 was called by the table and not checked on the DNA. TRBV21-1 is annotated as a pseudogene. The CDR3 loop spans 13 amino acids. CDR3 amino acids: CASSIPGPGELFF. Here the CDR3 DNA reads TGTGCCAGCAGCATTCCAGGGCCCGGGGAGCTGTTTTTT.

The rearrangement joins TRBV6-1 to TRBJ2-5; perhaps TRBD2 as D (5 bases). The CDR3 has 15 residues. Between the trimmed V and J ends, which lost 0 bases and 1 base, there was a span of 9 bases. Germline V CDR1 and CDR2: MNHNS, SASEGT. For the CDR3, the DNA is TGTGCCAGCAGTGAAGCGCGGGCGAGCCAAGAGACCCAGTACTTC. Encoded protein: CASSEARASQETQYF.

This chain links TRBV7-8 with TRBJ1-2, with D perhaps matching TRBD1 (5 bases). The germline V gene has CDR1 SGHVS and CDR2 FQNEAQ. The ends were cut back, 0 bases at V and 6 bases at J, with 20 bases in the middle. CDR3 length equals 17 residues. CDR3 DNA: TGTGCCAGCAGCTTAGCGTTTACCGGGGTTAGGGGACATGGCTACACCTTC. Protein product: CASSLAFTGVRGHGYTF.

Written as DNA, the CDR3 is TGCGCCAGCAGCTTGTCGGTCCGGGATCAAGGCTACGAGCAGTACTTC. As protein: CASSLSVRDQGYEQYF. The chain recombines TRBV5-1 with TRBJ2-7; tentatively, D is TRBD2 (5 bases). Trimming cost V 1 base and J 3 bases, with 17 bases left between them. The CDR3 has 16 amino acids. CDR1 and CDR2 (germline): SGHRS, YFSETQ.

This chain joins TRBV7-9 and TRBJ1-4, with D perhaps matching TRBD1 (5 bases). Germline assignment: CDR1 SEHNR and CDR2 FQNEAQ (reference sequence). CDR3 length: 15 amino acids. The V end lost 5 bases, the J end lost 3 bases, and 13 bases lay between the germline ends. The CDR3 loop is CASSGTSNPNEKLFF. The DNA for the CDR3 is TGTGCCAGCAGCGGGACCTCTAACCCTAATGAAAAACTGTTTTTT. The whole variable domain, filled in from reference TRBV7-9 and TRBJ1-4, reads DTGVSQNPRHKITKRGQNVTFRCDPISEHNRLYWYRQTLGQGPEFLTYFQNEAQLEKSRLLSDRFSAERPKGSFSTLEIQRTEQGDSAMYLCASSGTSNPNEKLFFGSGTQLSVL.

The chain couples TRBV5-1 to TRBJ1-5, with D unclear. The CDR3 extends over 15 amino acids. The V and J ends lost 4 bases and 3 bases respectively, with 14 bases between them. Germline CDR1 is SGHRS and CDR2 is YFSETQ. The CDR3 is CASSTGEKNNQPQHF. The DNA for the CDR3 is TGCGCCAGCAGCACCGGAGAGAAGAACAATCAGCCCCAGCATTTT.

The chain employs TRBV5-8 and TRBJ1-5; D is possibly TRBD1 (6 bases). Germline V gene lookup returns CDR1 SGHTS and CDR2 YDEGEE. Trimming pared 9 bases from V and 1 base from J, leaving 17 bases between. CDR3 size: 15 residues. The chain's CDR3 is CATGTGGGSNQPQHF. CDR3 sequence (DNA): TGTGCCACCGGGACGGGGGGCGGAAGCAATCAGCCCCAGCATTTT. Filled out from reference TRBV5-8 and TRBJ1-5, the complete variable domain reads EAGVTQSPTHLIKTRGQQATLRCSPISGHTSVYWYQQALGLGLQFLLWYDEGEERNRGNFPPRFSGRQFPNYSSELNVNALELEDSALYLCATGTGGGSNQPQHFGDGTRLSIL.